The clone carrying this T cell receptor (beta chain) was counted a few times. Its antigen remains unknown. The sample originates from a study of T-cell memory formation after mild COVID-19. Study as a whole: Clusters of TCRs were largely donor specific. Study results and limitations: Pre-infection memory held some responding clones, suggesting pre-existing cross-reactive T cells responded. Those CD4+ clones that contracted were mainly in CM and EM (CD8+ ones in EMRA).

V was pared by 1 base and J by 6 bases, with 13 bases between. Looked up from germline, CDR1 is SGHAT and CDR2 is FQNNGV. The CDR3 runs 14 residues. A 5'RACE reaction primed in the constant segment made cDNA libraries of TCR alpha and TCR beta, and these carried sample barcodes and UMIs. TCRdb ran MiXCR on the 5' RACE reads and lists one entry per CDR3 protein. The sample has 450,000 to 700,000 distinct CDR3 sequences, over 15% seen once. The material sequenced was PBMCs or a T cell subset sorted from them (not recorded which). The V and J genes are TRBV11-2 and TRBJ2-7, with D perhaps matching TRBD2 (5 bases). This sequence was found in an adult woman who had mild COVID-19 (a few samples of this study predate the infection). Cell type and time point are not known. The CDR3 DNA reads as TGTGCCAGCAGCTTAGGACTAAGACACGGCGAGCAGTACTTC. It is translated as CASSLGLRHGEQYF.